The clone carrying this TCR beta chain was detected many times. Its antigen is undetermined. Investigators prepared the TCR beta libraries by applying iRepertoire HTBI primers and Arm-PCR of CDR3 regions. Each CDR3 protein is one row after TCRdb ran MiXCR on the multiplex PCR reads. The data contain about 240,000 distinct CDR3 sequences, about 19% of them singletons. The data derive from a study of regulatory T cells in long-lasting Graves disease. Noted time point: newly diagnosed GD, antithyroid drugs for less than 3 months. The TCR library was made from RNA extracted from PBMCs. Patients hailed from an endocrinology department in Xi'an, China. Study-wide findings and caveats: Accuracy was perhaps lowered by the small sample size.

From germline, CDR1 is SNHLY and CDR2 FYNNEI. V was clipped by 6 bases and J by 4 bases; unmatched bases: 7. This CDR3 has 14 residues. The sequences come from peripheral blood mononuclear cells (PBMCs), collected at new diagnosis, from a patient treated with antithyroid drugs. The receptor comes from a female donor with Graves disease. This sequence joins TRBV2 and TRBJ2-7; 9 bases are shared with TRBD1. The CDR3: CASSAGTGPYEQYF. The CDR3 DNA follows: TGTGCCAGCAGCGCCGGGACAGGGCCATACGAGCAGTACTTC.